This T cell receptor beta chain was recorded in a study of blood T cell repertoires in COVID-19. About the research overall: From the United States, Italy and Spain came samples of acute and convalescent COVID-19. PBMCs, B-cell-depleted T cells, or T cells provided the cDNA or gDNA that made up the material.

How the authors handled the data: Researchers report that nucleated cell counts were estimated from reference gene primer amplification. TCRdb's table, derived via immunoSEQ multiplex PCR, lists solely in-frame clones and lacks some. Clone size and V and J calls were adopted from that table, with D and trimming inferred from the DNA. The table has 260,000 or so clones, roughly 86% seen once. This CDR3 is built from 12 residues. From germline, CDR1 is SQVTM and CDR2 ANQGSEA. V shed 4 bases and J 7 bases; nucleotides not matched to a gene: 5. The V and J genes are TRBV29-1 and TRBJ2-7; 9 nucleotides match TRBD1. The sequence derives from a man younger than 35 with active or convalescent COVID-19. The sequencing sample was made of peripheral blood. CDR3 sequence (DNA): TGCAGCGTTGGGGACAGGGTGGGGGAGCAGTACTTC. This encodes CSVGDRVGEQYF.